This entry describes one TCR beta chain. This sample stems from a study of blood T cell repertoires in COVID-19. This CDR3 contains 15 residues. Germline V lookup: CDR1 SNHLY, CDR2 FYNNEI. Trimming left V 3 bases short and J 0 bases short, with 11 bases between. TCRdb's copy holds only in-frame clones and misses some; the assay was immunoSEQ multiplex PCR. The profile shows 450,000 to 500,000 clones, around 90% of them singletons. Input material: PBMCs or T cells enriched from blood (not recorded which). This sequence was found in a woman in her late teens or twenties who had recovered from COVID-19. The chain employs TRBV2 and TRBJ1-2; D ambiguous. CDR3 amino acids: CASSERLETNYGYTF. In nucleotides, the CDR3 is TGTGCCAGCAGTGAGAGGCTGGAGACTAACTATGGCTACACCTTC.